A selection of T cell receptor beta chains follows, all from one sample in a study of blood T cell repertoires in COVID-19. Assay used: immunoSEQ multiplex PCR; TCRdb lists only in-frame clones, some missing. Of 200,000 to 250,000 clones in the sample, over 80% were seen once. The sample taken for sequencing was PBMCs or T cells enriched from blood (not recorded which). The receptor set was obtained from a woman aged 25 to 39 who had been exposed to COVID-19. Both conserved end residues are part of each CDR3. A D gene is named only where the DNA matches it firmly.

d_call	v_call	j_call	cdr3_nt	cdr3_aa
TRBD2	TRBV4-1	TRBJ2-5	TGCGCCAGCAGCCAAGATCCAGCGGGAGGGCCAGAAGAGACCCAGTACTTC	CASSQDPAGGPEETQYF
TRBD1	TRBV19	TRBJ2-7	TGTGCCAGTTCTCCGGGACAGGGTTTATACGAGCAGTACTTC	CASSPGQGLYEQYF
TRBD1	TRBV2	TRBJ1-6	TGTGCCAGCAGTGCTCCGACAGGGGGCAATTCACCCCTCCACTTT	CASSAPTGGNSPLHF
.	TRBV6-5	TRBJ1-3	TGTGCCAGCGGGGGCCTTTACTCTGGAAACACCATATATTTT	CASGGLYSGNTIYF
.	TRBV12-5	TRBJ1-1	TGTGCTAGTGCTCTGGATAAGGGGTCGGGCACTGAAGCTTTCTTT	CASALDKGSGTEAFF
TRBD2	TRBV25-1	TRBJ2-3	TGTGCCAGCAGTGAATTATCTAGCGGGGCGGGGGATACGCAGTATTTT	CASSELSSGAGDTQYF
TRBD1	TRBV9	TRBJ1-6	TGTGCCAGCAGCCACAACCGGGACAGGGATTCACCCCTCCACTTT	CASSHNRDRDSPLHF
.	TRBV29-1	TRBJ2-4	TGCAGCGCTAACCAGGGGACCATTCAGTACTTC	CSANQGTIQYF
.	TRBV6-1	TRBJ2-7	TGTGCCAGCAGTGAGATCGGGGGAGCGTACGAGCAGTACTTC	CASSEIGGAYEQYF
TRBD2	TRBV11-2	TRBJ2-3	TGTGCCAGCAGCCCCAAACTAGCGAGCCTCACAGATACGCAGTATTTT	CASSPKLASLTDTQYF
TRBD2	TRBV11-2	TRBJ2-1	TGTGCCAGCAGTACCGGGACTAGCGGACCCAATGAGCAGTTCTTC	CASSTGTSGPNEQFF
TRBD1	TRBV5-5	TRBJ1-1	TGTGCCAGCAGACCGGACAGGGGGCTCGGCAAAGCTTTCTTT	CASRPDRGLGKAFF
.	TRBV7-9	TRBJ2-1	TGTGCCAGCAGCTTCCCTAGGGGTGAGCAGTTCTTC	CASSFPRGEQFF
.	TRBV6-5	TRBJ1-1	TGTGCCACAAAGAGCGGGTGGAAGAACACTGAAGCTTTCTTT	CATKSGWKNTEAFF
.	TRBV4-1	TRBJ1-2	TGCGCCAGCAGCCAAGACTCCAGGGTAAACTATGGCTACACCTTC	CASSQDSRVNYGYTF
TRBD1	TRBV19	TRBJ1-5	TGTGCCAGTAGTACCGGGACAGGGGATCAGCCCCAGCATTTT	CASSTGTGDQPQHF